This T cell receptor beta chain was recorded in a study of cytomegalovirus exposure and HLA in healthy donors. Study-wide findings and caveats: Reports credit the classifier with highly specific, highly sensitive diagnosis of cytomegalovirus status. Overall, around 160 TCR beta chains were annotated as cytomegalovirus-associated. Three chains linked to CMV were shown in vitro to be specific for CMV antigens.

As concerns this clone: Its antigen is unidentified. This sample includes further DNA sequences coding for the same CDR3.

Researchers ran the PCR with 60 Vbeta and 13 Jbeta primers. This table comes from immunoSEQ multiplex PCR, and its TCRdb copy is limited to in-frame clones, with some not included. The repertoire holds 80,000 to 100,000 clones, with roughly four fifths as singletons. With 6 bases removed from V and 6 bases from J, the gap between germline ends came to 9 bases. The CDR3 is 12 amino acids. Per germline, CDR1 MNHEY and CDR2 SMNVEV (reference sequence). The rearrangement uses TRBV27 and TRBJ1-5; maybe TRBD1 (6 bases). The source is a man aged 40-49 years in good health and CMV-seronegative. The sequencing sample was made of PBMCs. CDR3 coding DNA: TGTGCCAGCAGCATCAGGGGTCAGCCCCAGCATTTT. Amino acids: CASSIRGQPQHF.